This is a list of T cell receptor beta chains from one sample in a study of human T cells and chemical hapten exposure. TCRdb re-analysed the RACE reads in MiXCR, keeping a single row per CDR3 protein. Counted here are some 45,000 distinct CDR3 sequences, roughly 12% occurring once; the ten biggest clones make up 4.5% to 6%. The material sequenced was whole blood, taken in connection with sensitization to the hapten diphenylcyclopropenone (DPC). These receptor sequences come from a young woman with alopecia areata. Some clones in this sample may be carry-over from other donors' samples. Each CDR3 is given with its conserved first and last residue. The order of the fields is CDR3 protein, J gene, V gene.

CASSYSISSSYNEQFF	TRBJ2-1	TRBV6-5
CAWTEGTHYEQYF	TRBJ2-7	TRBV30
CASSQDNWEGPSSYNEQFF	TRBJ2-1	TRBV3-1
CASSLAGAGNQPQHF	TRBJ1-5	TRBV7-8
CATSGIRGKGGPHPNEQFF	TRBJ2-1	TRBV24-1
CSVEDPQVLGYTF	TRBJ1-2	TRBV29-1
CASSYTDYFSEQYF	TRBJ2-7	TRBV6-2/TRBV6-3
CASSPMGADTQYF	TRBJ2-3	TRBV18
CASRVEGGYNEQFF	TRBJ2-1	TRBV2
CSARSTRTPDTQYF	TRBJ2-3	TRBV20-1
CASSPTTGFNEKLFF	TRBJ1-4	TRBV18
CASSQEEARGPDEQYF	TRBJ2-7	TRBV4-2
CASSFRGIPGNTIYF	TRBJ1-3	TRBV27
CATSVVASTDTQYF	TRBJ2-3	TRBV15
CASSYSEGGTEAFF	TRBJ1-1	TRBV6-5
CASSASNRKPTQYF	TRBJ2-3	TRBV28
CASSLVHRGEETQYF	TRBJ2-5	TRBV7-8
CASSAGSYGYTF	TRBJ1-2	TRBV6-2/TRBV6-3
CATSRTGSGNTIYF	TRBJ1-3	TRBV15